The rows below give T cell receptor beta chains drawn from one sample of a study of T cell repertoires and leukemia-associated antigens. TCRdb itself ran the 5' RACE reads through MiXCR, one entry per CDR3 protein. The sample comprises around 12,000 distinct CDR3 sequences, over 40% of which are singletons, and 30% to 40% rests with the top ten. Their antigen targets remain unknown. Sequenced sample: CD3+ T cells sorted from blood and cultured. The receptors were sampled from a female donor in good health. Each CDR3 is given with its conserved first and last residue. The order of the fields is J gene, V gene, D gene, clone size, CDR3 DNA, CDR3 protein. D genes are given only for firm matches. For some rows the clone size is stated as once, few or many, or as a class when expanded; others skip it.

TRBJ2-2,TRBV5-6,TRBD2,large,TGTGCCAGCAGCTTGGGACTAGCGGGAGATCTCAACACCGGGGAGCTGTTTTTT,CASSLGLAGDLNTGELFF
TRBJ1-4,TRBV28,TRBD1,many,TGTGCCAGCAGTCCACCGGGACAGACGATAACAACTAATGAAAAACTGTTTTTT,CASSPPGQTITTNEKLFF
TRBJ2-1,TRBV20-1,TRBD2,.,TGCAGTGCTAGGGCCGGGACTAGCGGATACAATGAGCAGTTCTTC,CSARAGTSGYNEQFF
TRBJ2-2,TRBV6-6,.,.,TGTGCCAGCAGTAACCCTCTCCACGGGGAGCTGTTTTTT,CASSNPLHGELFF
TRBJ2-2,TRBV12-3/TRBV12-4,.,few,TGTGCCAGCAGTCTAAATCGGGGCGGGGAGCTGTTTTTT,CASSLNRGGELFF
TRBJ1-6,TRBV20-1,TRBD1,.,TGCAGTGCTAGACCCTCGACAGGGGGACGGAATTCACCCCTCCACTTT,CSARPSTGGRNSPLHF
TRBJ2-2,TRBV9,TRBD1,.,TGTGCCAGCAGCGTATTAGGGGGCGCTTACGGATCGAACACCGGGGAGCCGTTTTTT,CASSVLGGAYGSNTGEPFF
TRBJ2-7,TRBV29-1,TRBD1,medium-sized,TGCAGCGCGACCGTGGGGACAGGGGGCTTCTGGGAGCAGTACTTC,CSATVGTGGFWEQYF
TRBJ1-1,TRBV4-1,TRBD1,.,TGCGCCAGCAGCCGGGACACCCAGGGGGACACTGAAGCTTTCTTT,CASSRDTQGDTEAFF
TRBJ2-7,TRBV28,.,.,TGTGTCAGCAGTTTGGTGGACGAGCAGTACTTC,CVSSLVDEQYF
TRBJ1-1,TRBV5-1,TRBD1,medium-sized,TGCGCCAGCAGTTGGACAGGTGGGGACACTGAAGCTTTCTTT,CASSWTGGDTEAFF
TRBJ2-1,TRBV15,.,once,TGTGCCACCAGCAGCGGTGCCAACAATGAGCAGTTCTTC,CATSSGANNEQFF
TRBJ2-1,TRBV18,.,.,TGTGCCAGCTCACCACCAGGGCCGCATGAGCAGTTCTTC,CASSPPGPHEQFF
TRBJ2-7,TRBV5-1,.,many,TGCGCCAGCAGAAAAGGGCCGGGAGAGCAGTACTTC,CASRKGPGEQYF
TRBJ2-1,TRBV5-1,TRBD2,.,TGCGCCAGCAGCCTCAAGACTAGCGGGAGGTTCAATGAGCAGTTCTTC,CASSLKTSGRFNEQFF
TRBJ1-5,TRBV12-3/TRBV12-4,TRBD1,.,TGTGCCAGCAGTACCGGGACAGGGCGCAATCAGCCCCAGCACTTT,CASSTGTGRNQPQHF
TRBJ2-7,TRBV30,TRBD1,.,TGTGCCTGGAATGCCGGACAGGGGGCGAGGGAGCAGTACTTC,CAWNAGQGAREQYF
TRBJ1-1,TRBV19,.,.,TGTGCCAGTAGTCCGGACAGCAGAAACACTGAAGCTATCTTT,CASSPDSRNTEAIF
TRBJ2-4,TRBV5-1,TRBD1,few,TGCGCCAGCAGCCCCCGGACAGGAAACATTCAGTACTTC,CASSPRTGNIQYF
TRBJ2-7,TRBV6-5,TRBD2,.,TGTGCCAGCAGTAGAGGTGGGGGGACTACCAGCTCCTACGAGCAGTACTTC,CASSRGGGTTSSYEQYF
TRBJ2-1,TRBV12-3/TRBV12-4,TRBD2,few,TGTGCCAGCAGTTTAGCGGGAGGGCCGCATGAGCAGTTCTTC,CASSLAGGPHEQFF
TRBJ1-1,TRBV4-3,TRBD1,.,TGCGCCAGCAGCCAAGTCGGGACAGGGCCGAACACTGAAGCTTTCTTT,CASSQVGTGPNTEAFF
TRBJ2-7,TRBV5-6,.,medium-sized,TGTGCCAGCAGCTTGGAGGGGAACTCCTACGAGCAGTACTTC,CASSLEGNSYEQYF
TRBJ2-5,TRBV7-2,.,few,TGTGCCAGCAGCTCCCACCACCAAGAGACCCAGTACTTC,CASSSHHQETQYF
TRBJ2-7,TRBV12-3/TRBV12-4,TRBD2,medium-sized,TGTGCCAGCAGTCCAGGGGGACTAGCGGGGACCTACGAGCAGTACTTC,CASSPGGLAGTYEQYF
TRBJ1-2,TRBV2,.,.,TGTGCCAGCAGTGATGTTGGGGGCGGCTATGGCTACACCTTC,CASSDVGGGYGYTF
TRBJ2-4,TRBV7-2,.,.,TGTGCCAGCAGCCCACCCTCCAGCTGGGCCAAAGACATTCAGTACTTC,CASSPPSSWAKDIQYF
TRBJ1-1,TRBV14,TRBD1,.,TGTGCCAGCAGCCAAGTTGGGACAGGGATGAACACTGAAGCTTTCTTT,CASSQVGTGMNTEAFF
TRBJ2-3,TRBV10-3,.,few,TGTGCCATCAGCCCTAGCACAGATACGCAGTATTTT,CAISPSTDTQYF
TRBJ2-7,TRBV5-5,.,.,TGTGCCAGCAGCTTGGCCCGGTTCTACGAGCAGTACTTC,CASSLARFYEQYF
TRBJ2-1,TRBV28,.,few,TGTGCCAGCAGTTCGAGCCGCCATTGGGGCGACAATGAGCAGTTCTTC,CASSSSRHWGDNEQFF
TRBJ2-5,TRBV24-1,.,.,TGTGCCACCAGTGACCACCGGGCGGCTACTGCCCAGTACTTC,CATSDHRAATAQYF
TRBJ2-1,TRBV7-2,.,.,TGTGCCGGCAGCTCCCTCCTGGGACCGGGGGTCGAGCAGCTCTTC,CAGSSLLGPGVEQLF